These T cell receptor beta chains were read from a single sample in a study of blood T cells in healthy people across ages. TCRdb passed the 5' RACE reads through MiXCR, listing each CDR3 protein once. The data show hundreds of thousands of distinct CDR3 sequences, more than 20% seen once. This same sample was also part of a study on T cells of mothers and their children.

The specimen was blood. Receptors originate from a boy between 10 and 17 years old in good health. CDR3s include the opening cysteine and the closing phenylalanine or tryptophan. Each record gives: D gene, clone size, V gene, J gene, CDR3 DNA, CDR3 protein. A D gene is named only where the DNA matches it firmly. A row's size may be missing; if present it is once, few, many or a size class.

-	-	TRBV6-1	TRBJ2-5	TGTGCCAGCAGTCGGGAGAAAGAGACCCAGTACTTC	CASSREKETQYF
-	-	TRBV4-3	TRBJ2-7	TGCGCCAGCAGCCAAGGCATTCAGGCGACATCCTACGAGCAGTACTTC	CASSQGIQATSYEQYF
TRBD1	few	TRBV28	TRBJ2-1	TGTGCCAGCAGTTTAAATGAGGGACAGGGAGGGAATGAGCAGTTCTTC	CASSLNEGQGGNEQFF
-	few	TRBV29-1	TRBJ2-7	TGCAGCGTTGGAGACCTAGGGGTCGGCTACGAGCAGTACTTC	CSVGDLGVGYEQYF
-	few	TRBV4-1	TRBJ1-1	TGCGCCAGCAGCCAGGTCCCCGGCGCTGAGGCTTTCTTT	CASSQVPGAEAFF
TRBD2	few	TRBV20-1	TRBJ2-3	TGCAGTGCTAGACCCCAGGGACTAGCGGGTGCCACAGATACGCAGTATTTT	CSARPQGLAGATDTQYF
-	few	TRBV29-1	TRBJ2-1	TGCAGCGTTGAAGGTGACCCCTCCTACAATGAGCAGTTCTTC	CSVEGDPSYNEQFF
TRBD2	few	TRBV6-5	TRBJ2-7	TGTGCCAGCAGAGCGGGAGGGCCCTCCAACGAGCAGTACTTC	CASRAGGPSNEQYF
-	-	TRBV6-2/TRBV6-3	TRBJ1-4	TGTGTCAGCAGTCCGAAAAACCGTTTGCGAGAAAAACTGTTTTTT	CVSSPKNRLREKLFF
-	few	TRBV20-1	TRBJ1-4	TGCAGTGCTAGAGACCGTCCCGGGGAGAGAAAACTGTTTTTT	CSARDRPGERKLFF
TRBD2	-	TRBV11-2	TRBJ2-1	TGTGCCAGCAGCCCATGGGGCCTAGCGGACCTACAACGAGAGCAGTTCTTC	CASSPWGLADLQREQFF
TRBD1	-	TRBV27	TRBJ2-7	TGTGCCAGCAGTTTATCGGGGACAGCTCAGTACTTC	CASSLSGTAQYF
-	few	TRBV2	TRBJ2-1	TGTGCCAGCAGCCCACCTTCGTCCCTCAATGAGCAGTTCTTC	CASSPPSSLNEQFF
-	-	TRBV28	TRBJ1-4	TGTGCCAGCAGTGTTGCCGGGACAAGGGATGAAAAACTGTTTTTT	CASSVAGTRDEKLFF
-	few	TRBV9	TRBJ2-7	TGTGCCAGCAGCGTAGATGAGGGGACGTCCTACGAGCAGTACTTC	CASSVDEGTSYEQYF
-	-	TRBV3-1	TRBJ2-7	TGTGCCAGCAGCCAAGATCAGTGGATGCAGGGGTTAAACGAGCAGTACTTC	CASSQDQWMQGLNEQYF
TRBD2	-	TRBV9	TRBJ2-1	TGTGCCAGCAGCGTAGACGAAGAAGTTATTTGGGGACTAGCGGAGGGTGATGAGCAGTTCTTC	CASSVDEEVIWGLAEGDEQFF
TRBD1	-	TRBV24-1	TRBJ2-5	TGTGCCACCAGTGATCCAACTTCAGGGGGAAAGGAGACCCAGTACTTC	CATSDPTSGGKETQYF
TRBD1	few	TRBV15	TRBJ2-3	TGTGCCACCAGCAGAGAAGCGACAGGGGGAACCACAGATACGCAGTATTTT	CATSREATGGTTDTQYF
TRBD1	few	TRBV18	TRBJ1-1	TGTGCCAGCTCACCGGGGACAGGGGACACTGAAGCTTTCTTT	CASSPGTGDTEAFF
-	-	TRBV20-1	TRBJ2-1	TGCAGTGCTAGAGGGGTTAGCGGACTCCTATCTAGCTCCTACAATGAGCAGTTCTTC	CSARGVSGLLSSSYNEQFF
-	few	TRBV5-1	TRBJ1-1	TGCGCCAGCAGCCCTCGTAAGGGTTTGAAGAACACTGAAGCTTTCTTT	CASSPRKGLKNTEAFF
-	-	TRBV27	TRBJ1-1	TGTGCCAGCGTCTCGGGACTTGGGAACACTGAAGCTTTCTTT	CASVSGLGNTEAFF
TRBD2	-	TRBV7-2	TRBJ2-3	TGTGCCAGCAGACTAGCGGGGGGAATAGATACGCAGTATTTT	CASRLAGGIDTQYF
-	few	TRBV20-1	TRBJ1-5	TGCAGTGCTAGAGTCCAGGGGAGGGGAGGCAATCAGCCCCAGCATTTT	CSARVQGRGGNQPQHF
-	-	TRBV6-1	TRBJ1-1	TGTGCCAGCAGGCGTTTTAGAGGTGAAGCTTTCTTT	CASRRFRGEAFF
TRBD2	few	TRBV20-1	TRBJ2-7	TGCAGTGCAACGCGATTTACCGGGACTAGCGACTACGAGCAGTACTTC	CSATRFTGTSDYEQYF
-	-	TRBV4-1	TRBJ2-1	TGCGCCAGCAGCCAAGATCGGCTCTCTGGTTACAATGAGCAGTTCTTC	CASSQDRLSGYNEQFF
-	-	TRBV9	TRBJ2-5	TGTGCCAGCAGCGTAGACCCCAGGGGAGAGACCCAGTACTTC	CASSVDPRGETQYF
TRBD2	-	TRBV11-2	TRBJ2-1	TGTGCCAGCAGCTTGCCCCTAGCGGGGTTAGATGAGCAGTTCTTC	CASSLPLAGLDEQFF
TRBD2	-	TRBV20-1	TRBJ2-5	TGCAGTGCTAGAGATGGGGAGGGACCCCGGGGTTCGGAGACCCAGTACTTC	CSARDGEGPRGSETQYF
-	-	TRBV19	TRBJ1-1	TGTGCCAGTAGTATAACAGGGATTTTGGGCAACACTGAAGCTTTCTTT	CASSITGILGNTEAFF
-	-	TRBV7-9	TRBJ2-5	TGTGCCAGCAGCGCCACGACATCGGAGACCCAGTACTTC	CASSATTSETQYF
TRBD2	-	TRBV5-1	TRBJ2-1	TGCGCCAGCAGCTTACTAGCGGGAGGGCCGGGCAATGAGCAGTTCTTC	CASSLLAGGPGNEQFF
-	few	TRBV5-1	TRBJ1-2	TGCGCCAGCAGCCAGGACTCACCGGGGGGCTACACCTTC	CASSQDSPGGYTF
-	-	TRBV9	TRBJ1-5	TGTGCCAGCAGCGTAGACGGAACCTCCAATCAGCCCCAGCATTTT	CASSVDGTSNQPQHF
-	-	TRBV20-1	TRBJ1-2	TGCAGTGCTATGAGCCAGGCAATGGGCTACACCTTC	CSAMSQAMGYTF
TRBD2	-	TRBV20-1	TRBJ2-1	TGCAGTGCTAGAGCAGAGCGGGAGGAGCGGTACAATGAGCAGTTCTTC	CSARAEREERYNEQFF
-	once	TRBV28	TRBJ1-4	TGTGCCAGCAGTTTAAGGGGGTTGGGGGCAGGAGAAAAACTGTCTTTT	CASSLRGLGAGEKLSF
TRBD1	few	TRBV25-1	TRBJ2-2	TGTGCCAGCAGTGGGGGACAGGGCTTGGGCGGGGAGCTGTTTTTT	CASSGGQGLGGELFF